The rows below give T cell receptor beta chains drawn from one sample of a study of tumor and adjacent non-tumor tissue in lung cancer. TCRdb re-analysed the multiplex PCR reads in MiXCR, keeping a single row per CDR3 protein. The sample shows 100,000 or so distinct CDR3 sequences, 50% to 70% of them seen only once. The sequenced sample consisted of distant non-tumor lung tissue. The receptors were gathered from a man younger than 40 with non-small cell lung cancer. Each CDR3 is given with its conserved first and last residue. D genes are given only for firm matches. Not every row has a clone size; where given, it reads once, few, many or a size class.

clone_size: NA; d_call: TRBD1; v_call: TRBV20-1; cdr3_length: 17; j_call: TRBJ1-2; cdr3_nt: TGCAGTGCTACCCCGACAGGGGACCGTGTGCTGCTCTATGGCTACACCTTC; cdr3_aa: CSATPTGDRVLLYGYTF
clone_size: NA; d_call: NA; v_call: TRBV6-5; cdr3_length: 14; j_call: TRBJ2-1; cdr3_nt: TGTGCCAGCAGAGGAGCTAGCGTGAGGGATGAGCAGTCCTTC; cdr3_aa: CASRGASVRDEQSF
clone_size: many; d_call: NA; v_call: TRBV10-2; cdr3_length: 14; j_call: TRBJ1-1; cdr3_nt: TGCGCCAGCAGCCCCGGGGCTACGAACACTGAAGCTTTCTTT; cdr3_aa: CASSPGATNTEAFF
clone_size: once; d_call: NA; v_call: TRBV11-3; cdr3_length: 12; j_call: TRBJ1-5; cdr3_nt: TGTGCCAGCAGCCCCAGCCCAGGTACGCAGCATTTT; cdr3_aa: CASSPSPGTQHF
clone_size: NA; d_call: NA; v_call: TRBV11-1; cdr3_length: 15; j_call: TRBJ2-2; cdr3_nt: TGTGCCAGCAGCTTTACAGGGTCAGGAACCGGGGAGCTGTTTTTT; cdr3_aa: CASSFTGSGTGELFF
clone_size: NA; d_call: TRBD2; v_call: TRBV20-1; cdr3_length: 15; j_call: TRBJ2-5; cdr3_nt: TGCATTGCTAGACACTGCGGGGGGCTACAAGAGACCCAGTACTTC; cdr3_aa: CIARHCGGLQETQYF
clone_size: NA; d_call: NA; v_call: TRBV20-1; cdr3_length: 14; j_call: TRBJ2-5; cdr3_nt: TGCAGTGCGCGGGAACGGGGGCGTGGAGAGACCCAGTACTTC; cdr3_aa: CSARERGRGETQYF
clone_size: NA; d_call: TRBD2; v_call: TRBV6-5; cdr3_length: 16; j_call: TRBJ2-1; cdr3_nt: TGTGCCAGCAGGCGGGGACTAGCGATCACATACAATGAGCAGTTCTTC; cdr3_aa: CASRRGLAITYNEQFF
clone_size: NA; d_call: NA; v_call: TRBV11-1; cdr3_length: 13; j_call: TRBJ2-7; cdr3_nt: TGTGCCAGCTGTTTAGGAGCGGCAACGGAGCAGTACTTC; cdr3_aa: CASCLGAATEQYF
clone_size: NA; d_call: NA; v_call: TRBV20-1; cdr3_length: 17; j_call: TRBJ1-6; cdr3_nt: TGCAGTGCTAGAGCCTCCGACAGGAGCACCTATACTTCACCCCTCCACTTT; cdr3_aa: CSARASDRSTYTSPLHF
clone_size: NA; d_call: NA; v_call: TRBV12-3/TRBV12-4; cdr3_length: 14; j_call: TRBJ2-3; cdr3_nt: TGTGCCAGCAGCCCCCCACTTATAGCAGATACACTGTATTTT; cdr3_aa: CASSPPLIADTLYF
clone_size: NA; d_call: TRBD2; v_call: TRBV11-2; cdr3_length: 15; j_call: TRBJ2-3; cdr3_nt: TGTACCAGCAGCTTAGAGACTAGCGTCACAGATACGCAGTATTTT; cdr3_aa: CTSSLETSVTDTQYF
clone_size: NA; d_call: TRBD1; v_call: TRBV5-6; cdr3_length: 14; j_call: TRBJ1-5; cdr3_nt: TGTGCCAGCAGCCACAGGGGTCGCAGTCAGCCCCAGCATTTT; cdr3_aa: CASSHRGRSQPQHF
clone_size: NA; d_call: NA; v_call: TRBV6-1; cdr3_length: 14; j_call: TRBJ2-3; cdr3_nt: TGTGCCAGCAGCCTACAGGCGCCCACAGATACGCAGTATTTT; cdr3_aa: CASSLQAPTDTQYF
clone_size: NA; d_call: NA; v_call: TRBV6-1; cdr3_length: 14; j_call: TRBJ2-7; cdr3_nt: TGTGCCAGCAGTGAGATAGGGGAGACCTACGAGCAGTACTTC; cdr3_aa: CASSEIGETYEQYF
clone_size: NA; d_call: TRBD1; v_call: TRBV11-3; cdr3_length: 17; j_call: TRBJ2-3; cdr3_nt: TGTGCCAGCAGCTTAGGGGTACAGGGGTTTTCCACAGATACGCAGTATTTT; cdr3_aa: CASSLGVQGFSTDTQYF
clone_size: once; d_call: NA; v_call: TRBV11-2; cdr3_length: 13; j_call: TRBJ2-2; cdr3_nt: TGTGCCAGCACCCCAGGGTTCTCCGGGGAGCTGTTTTTT; cdr3_aa: CASTPGFSGELFF
clone_size: many; d_call: NA; v_call: TRBV4-2; cdr3_length: 19; j_call: TRBJ2-5; cdr3_nt: TGTGCCAGCAGCCAAGATTGGATTTACGGACTAGGGGGCCAAGAGACCCAGTACTTC; cdr3_aa: CASSQDWIYGLGGQETQYF
clone_size: NA; d_call: NA; v_call: TRBV4-1; cdr3_length: 15; j_call: TRBJ1-1; cdr3_nt: TGCGTCAGCAGCCTAGAGGGCAGGGCAGACACCGAACCTTTCTTT; cdr3_aa: CVSSLEGRADTEPFF
clone_size: many; d_call: TRBD2; v_call: TRBV6-6; cdr3_length: 14; j_call: TRBJ2-5; cdr3_nt: TGTGCCAGCAGTGAGTCAGGGAGGGTCGAGACCCAGTACTTC; cdr3_aa: CASSESGRVETQYF
clone_size: NA; d_call: NA; v_call: TRBV20-1; cdr3_length: 13; j_call: TRBJ2-7; cdr3_nt: TGCAGTGCTCCGGGGAGAAGCCTCTACGAGCGGTACTTC; cdr3_aa: CSAPGRSLYERYF
clone_size: NA; d_call: NA; v_call: TRBV20-1; cdr3_length: 14; j_call: TRBJ1-6; cdr3_nt: TGCTGCGCTGCCGGAAGGACTTTTGATTCACCCCTCCACTTT; cdr3_aa: CCAAGRTFDSPLHF
clone_size: many; d_call: TRBD1; v_call: TRBV4-1; cdr3_length: 13; j_call: TRBJ2-7; cdr3_nt: TGCGCCAGCAGCCAAGACAGGGGGCGCGAGCAGTACTTC; cdr3_aa: CASSQDRGREQYF
clone_size: NA; d_call: NA; v_call: TRBV6-1; cdr3_length: 11; j_call: TRBJ2-3; cdr3_nt: TGTGCCAGCTGCCCTTCGGATACGCAGTATTTT; cdr3_aa: CASCPSDTQYF
clone_size: NA; d_call: NA; v_call: TRBV11-2; cdr3_length: 15; j_call: TRBJ2-7; cdr3_nt: TGTGCCAGCAGATTAGATCGGGGACGCGACTACGAGCAGTACTTC; cdr3_aa: CASRLDRGRDYEQYF
clone_size: NA; d_call: NA; v_call: TRBV20-1; cdr3_length: 14; j_call: TRBJ1-5; cdr3_nt: TGCAGTGCTAGAGGTTCGAACGGTAATCAGCTCCAGCATTTT; cdr3_aa: CSARGSNGNQLQHF
clone_size: many; d_call: TRBD1; v_call: TRBV4-2; cdr3_length: 15; j_call: TRBJ1-2; cdr3_nt: TGTGCCAGCAGCCGAGGACAGGGGGGGAACTATGGCTACACCTTC; cdr3_aa: CASSRGQGGNYGYTF